The next 23 T cell receptor beta chains were all read from a single sample in a study of blood T cell repertoires in COVID-19 (dated by TCRdb to 2019 to 2021). Library preparation used the immunoSEQ multiplex PCR assay. Imported from immuneACCESS, the table was reduced by TCRdb to in-frame sequences with V and J called. These copies leave out some clones; in studies compared against another copy, an unresolved V gene accounts for under half, and the cause of the remainder is not known. Counted in this sample were about 430,000 clones; about 88% of them appeared once. The ten largest make up approximately 1.5% of the sample. Source material: PBMCs or T cells enriched from blood (not recorded which). All receptors come from a woman aged 18-30 years who had been exposed to COVID-19.

The chain employs TRBV28 and TRBJ1-4, with 10 bases matching TRBD1. Trimming took 1 base from V and 10 from J; bases not matched to a gene: 6. Germline V CDR1 and CDR2: MDHEN, SYDVKM. The CDR3 is 15 amino acids. The CDR3 spells CASSLYGTGDGKLFF. In DNA, the CDR3 is TGTGCCAGCAGTTTATACGGGACAGGGGATGGAAAACTGTTTTTT.

The chain joins TRBV9 to TRBJ2-7; perhaps TRBD1 as D (6 bases). In germline, CDR1 is SGDLS, CDR2 YYNGEE. The CDR3 consists of 15 residues. The V and J ends lost 0 bases and 0 bases respectively, with 10 bases between them. The CDR3 region is CASSVGTGSSYEQYF. For the CDR3, the DNA is TGTGCCAGCAGCGTAGGAACAGGGAGCTCCTACGAGCAGTACTTC. The variable domain in full, with the rest retrieved from reference TRBV9 and TRBJ2-7, is DSGVTQTPKHLITATGQRVTLRCSPRSGDLSVYWYQQSLDQGLQFLIQYYNGEERAKGNILERFSAQQFPDLHSELNLSSLELGDSALYFCASSVGTGSSYEQYFGPGTRLTVT.

The gene calls are TRBV4-2 and TRBJ1-2; D perhaps matches TRBD1 (5 bases). Per the germline V gene, CDR1 is LGHNA and CDR2 is YNFKEQ. The CDR3 is 17 amino acids. Trimming removed 0 bases from V and 3 bases from J, with 17 bases in between. In nucleotides, the CDR3 is TGTGCCAGCAGCCAAGATACCCCAGGGAAAATCCACTATGGCTACACCTTC. Protein sequence: CASSQDTPGKIHYGYTF.

V gene TRBV4-3 combines with J gene TRBJ2-1; D remains ambiguous. CDR3 length: 15 residues. Trimming took off 2 bases at V and 8 bases at J, with 16 bases between the two ends. In germline, CDR1 is LGHNA, CDR2 YSLEER. The CDR3 reads CASSQRVYGSHEQFF. The CDR3 DNA is TGCGCCAGCAGCCAACGGGTTTACGGGTCCCATGAGCAGTTCTTC.

The DNA of the CDR3 is TGTGCCAGTAGTATCAGGGGATCAGTCAAGGGCGACGAGCAGTACTTC. Its translation is CASSIRGSVKGDEQYF. The chain recombines TRBV19 with TRBJ2-7; a possible D gene is TRBD1 (6 bases). The germline CDR1 and CDR2 sequences are LNHDA and SQIVND (reference sequence). V was trimmed by 3 bases and J by 5 bases, leaving 20 bases between them. The CDR3 covers 16 residues. The whole variable domain, filled in from reference TRBV19 and TRBJ2-7, reads DGGITQSPKYLFRKEGQNVTLSCEQNLNHDAMYWYRQDPGQGLRLIYYSQIVNDFQKGDIAEGYSVSREKKESFPLTVTSAQKNPTAFYLCASSIRGSVKGDEQYFGPGTRLTVT.

The CDR3 is CASSSIGPGGEQYF. DNA of the CDR3: TGTGCCAGCAGCTCGATCGGGCCCGGGGGCGAGCAGTACTTC. The rearrangement links TRBV7-7 to TRBJ2-7; tentatively, D is TRBD2 (6 bases). V shed 4 bases and J shed 6 bases, with 16 bases lying between them. Germline V gene sequence: CDR1 SSHAT, CDR2 FNYEAQ (reference sequence). The CDR3 spans 14 residues.

The rearrangement joins TRBV10-3 to TRBJ1-2; D is ambiguous. V was clipped by 4 bases and J by 4 bases, with 10 bases between them. Germline CDR1 and CDR2: ENHRY and SYGVKD. The CDR3 is made up of 13 amino acids. CDR3 protein: CAISGDKPYGYTF. CDR3 DNA: TGTGCCATCAGTGGAGACAAACCCTATGGCTACACCTTC.

This rearrangement joins TRBV6-2 or TRBV6-3 to TRBJ2-7; a weak D match, TRBD2 (6 bases). The CDR3 spans 15 residues. V lost 4 bases and J lost 5, with 18 bases in between. The germline V gene has CDR1 MNHEY and CDR2 SVGEGT. In DNA form, the CDR3 reads TGTGCCAGCAGTTGGCGGGGTTTGCGAGAGGACGAGCAGTACTTC. Protein sequence: CASSWRGLREDEQYF.

V and J are TRBV6-2 or TRBV6-3 and TRBJ2-5; 11 bases align to TRBD1. Germline trimming cut 2 bases from V and 5 bases from J; bases unmatched to any gene: 16. The CDR3 spans 19 residues. The germline CDR1 and CDR2 sequences are MNHEY and SVGEGT. CDR3 protein: CASSYTGQGALRMRETQYF. CDR3 nucleotide sequence: TGTGCCAGCAGTTACACTGGACAGGGGGCGCTTAGGATGAGGGAGACCCAGTACTTC.

This clone was detected only once. The chain recombines TRBV14 with TRBJ1-1, with a weak D call TRBD1 (5 bases). Germline loops: CDR1 SGHDN, CDR2 FVKESK. This CDR3 is built from 15 residues. The V and J ends lost 0 bases and 0 bases respectively, with 8 bases between them. The CDR3 protein is CASSQDWGVNTEAFF. In DNA form, the CDR3 reads TGTGCCAGCAGCCAAGATTGGGGGGTGAACACTGAAGCTTTCTTT.

The count of this clone is one. The V gene is TRBV19, the J gene TRBJ1-1, with 10 bases aligning to TRBD1. With V trimmed by 5 bases and J by 5 bases, 5 bases remained unmatched. In germline, CDR1 is LNHDA, CDR2 SQIVND (reference sequence). This CDR3 contains 14 residues. In DNA form, the CDR3 reads TGTGCCAGTAGTCCCCAGGACAGGGGGACTGAAGCTTTCTTT. Protein product: CASSPQDRGTEAFF. The complete variable domain, with remaining parts taken from reference TRBV19 and TRBJ1-1, reads DGGITQSPKYLFRKEGQNVTLSCEQNLNHDAMYWYRQDPGQGLRLIYYSQIVNDFQKGDIAEGYSVSREKKESFPLTVTSAQKNPTAFYLCASSPQDRGTEAFFGQGTRLTVV.

This chain joins TRBV27 and TRBJ2-2, with 8 bases that match TRBD2. The CDR3 has 15 amino acids. Losses at the gene ends were 6 bases for V and 4 bases for J; bases not matched to a gene: 7. The germline gives CDR1 MNHEY, CDR2 SMNVEV (reference sequence). CDR3 nucleotides: TGTGCCAGCAGCCCTCGGGGGGGCAGCACCGGGGAGCTGTTTTTT. Translated: CASSPRGGSTGELFF.

V gene TRBV6-5 combines with J gene TRBJ2-7; 10 bases align to TRBD1. V dropped 6 bases and J dropped 3; count of bases not matched to a gene: 8. This CDR3 spans 15 amino acids. The germline V gene has CDR1 MNHEY and CDR2 SVGAGI. The CDR3 sequence is CASSQTGTGVYEQYF. Here the CDR3 DNA reads TGTGCCAGCAGCCAAACCGGGACAGGGGTCTACGAGCAGTACTTC.

The rearrangement links TRBV5-1 to TRBJ2-1; 12 bases are shared with TRBD1. Germline V gene sequence: CDR1 SGHRS, CDR2 YFSETQ. Losses at the gene ends were 0 bases for V and 9 bases for J; bases not matched to a gene: 13. This CDR3 contains 18 residues. CDR3 region: CASSLAGTGGPGLVEQFF. The CDR3 coding sequence is TGCGCCAGCAGCTTGGCCGGGACAGGGGGCCCAGGTTTGGTTGAGCAGTTCTTC.

The genes are TRBV5-5 and TRBJ2-3; the match to TRBD2 covers 10 bases. The CDR3 spans 16 residues. Germline V gives CDR1 SGHKS, CDR2 YYEKEE (reference sequence). The ends lost 2 bases at V and 2 bases at J; junction bases unmatched: 5. The CDR3 region is CASSFLAGASTDTQYF. CDR3 sequence (DNA): TGTGCCAGCAGCTTCCTAGCGGGGGCCTCCACAGATACGCAGTATTTT. Using reference TRBV5-5 and TRBJ2-3 for the parts outside the CDR3, the full variable domain is DAGVTQSPTHLIKTRGQQVTLRCSPISGHKSVSWYQQVLGQGPQFIFQYYEKEERGRGNFPDRFSARQFPNYSSELNVNALLLGDSALYLCASSFLAGASTDTQYFGPGTRLTVL.

The chain uses TRBV4-3 and TRBJ2-7; TRBD2 matches 13 bases. CDR3 size: 17 residues. Germline V gene lookup returns CDR1 LGHNA and CDR2 YSLEER. After removal of 0 bases from V and 1 base from J, the junction contained 3 bases not matched to a gene. Written as DNA, the CDR3 is TGCGCCAGCAGCCAAGAATGGACTAGCGGGGGATCCTACGAGCAGTACTTC. The encoded protein is CASSQEWTSGGSYEQYF.

The V gene is TRBV14, the J gene TRBJ1-3, with TRBD1 as a possible D gene (5 bases). V lost 3 bases, J lost 4 bases, and 10 bases lay in between. CDR1 and CDR2 from the germline V gene are SGHDN and FVKESK. The CDR3 is 14 amino acids. CDR3: CASSHRVYGNTIYF. Here the CDR3 DNA reads TGTGCCAGCAGCCACAGGGTTTACGGAAACACCATATATTTT.

The V call is TRBV10-3, the J call TRBJ1-5, with no clear D. Looked up from germline, CDR1 is ENHRY and CDR2 is SYGVKD. The V gene lost 2 bases and the J gene lost 3 bases, with 11 bases spanning the gap. CDR3 size: 15 residues. CDR3 sequence: CAISEGPGNNQPQHF. CDR3 nucleotide sequence: TGTGCCATCAGTGAGGGTCCCGGGAACAATCAGCCCCAGCATTTT.

The V and J genes are TRBV2 and TRBJ1-2, with TRBD1 identical over 7 bases. Trimming removed 5 bases from V and 1 base from J; junction bases left unmatched: 4. The CDR3 consists of 14 residues. Germline values: CDR1 SNHLY, CDR2 FYNNEI. As DNA, the CDR3 is TGTGCCAGCAGTTTACAGGGGATTAACTATGGCTACACCTTC. The encoded protein is CASSLQGINYGYTF.

The chain is built from TRBV6-5 and TRBJ2-1; TRBD2 might be the D (6 bases). Trimming removed 0 bases from V and 12 bases from J, with 9 bases in between. From germline, CDR1 is MNHEY and CDR2 SVGAGI. The CDR3 runs to 12 residues. Here the CDR3 reads CASSYSWGVQFF. Here the CDR3 DNA reads TGTGCCAGCAGTTACTCGTGGGGGGTGCAGTTCTTC.

The chain is built from TRBV3-1 (or the pseudogene TRBV3-2) and TRBJ1-2; D not certain. V dropped 4 bases and J dropped 7 bases, with 16 bases sitting between them. The CDR3 sequence is 14 residues long. In germline, CDR1 is LGHDT, CDR2 YNNKEL (reference sequence). DNA of the CDR3: TGTGCCAGCAGCCCAGCCCGCAGGTTTGGTGGCTACACCTTC. This sequence encodes CASSPARRFGGYTF.

V gene TRBV28 combines with J gene TRBJ1-5; D is ambiguous. The CDR3 contains 12 residues. Germline V gene data show CDR1 as MDHEN and CDR2 as SYDVKM. Trimming removed 2 bases from V and 5 bases from J, with 4 bases in between. The CDR3 sequence is CASSLIDQPQHF. CDR3 DNA sequence: TGTGCCAGCAGTTTAATCGATCAGCCCCAGCATTTT.

This sequence joins TRBV5-8 and TRBJ1-2; maybe TRBD1 (5 bases). The CDR3 covers 15 residues. V was pared by 0 bases and J by 0 bases, with 9 bases between. Germline V gives CDR1 SGHTS, CDR2 YDEGEE. DNA of the CDR3: TGTGCCAGCAGCTTGGAAGACAGACCTAACTATGGCTACACCTTC. Translated: CASSLEDRPNYGYTF.